The 27 T cell receptor beta chains presented below share a single source sample, sequenced in a study of blood T cells in healthy people across ages. Then a second PCR, running about 6 to 12 cycles, was carried out with a sample-barcoded 5' primer and a J-beta primer mix. Each CDR3 protein gets one entry after TCRdb re-called the 5' RACE reads with MiXCR. The table has some 690,000 distinct CDR3 sequences, approximately 22% seen once; the top ten hold under 25%. The sample comprised blood. The receptor source for this set is an older man in good health.

This clonotype was seen a handful of times. The chain carries TRBV2 and TRBJ2-3; 8 positions match TRBD1. Per germline, CDR1 SNHLY and CDR2 FYNNEI. J gave up 4 bases and V 6 bases, and 6 bases lay outside the gene matches. This CDR3 has 14 amino acids. This chain's CDR3 is CASSPDRVPDTQYF. The DNA of the CDR3 is TGTGCCAGCAGCCCGGACAGGGTCCCAGATACGCAGTATTTT.

The rearrangement joins TRBV2 to TRBJ2-1, with 9 positions matching TRBD2. J gave up 5 bases and V 4 bases, and 9 bases lay outside the gene matches. Looked up from germline, CDR1 is SNHLY and CDR2 is FYNNEI. The CDR3 is 16 residues long. CDR3 residues: CASSGGSGGTDNEQFF. DNA for the CDR3: TGTGCCAGCAGTGGGGGAAGCGGGGGGACCGACAATGAGCAGTTCTTC. The full variable domain, rest sourced from reference TRBV2 and TRBJ2-1, is EPEVTQTPSHQVTQMGQEVILRCVPISNHLYFYWYRQILGQKVEFLVSFYNNEISEKSEIFDDQFSVERPDGSNFTLKIRSTKLEDSAMYFCASSGGSGGTDNEQFFGPGTRLTVL.

The genes are TRBV29-1 and TRBJ2-5; TRBD1 agrees at 9 bases. The end of the DNA aligns better with TRBJ2-7, so the J call may be wrong. CDR1 and CDR2 from the germline V gene are SQVTM and ANQGSEA. CDR3 length equals 13 residues. In DNA form, the CDR3 reads TGCAGCGTTGCCCGACAGGGGGCCTACGAGCAGTACGTC. Residues: CSVARQGAYEQYV.

The rearrangement joins TRBV20-1 to TRBJ2-1; 16 positions match TRBD2. CDR3 size: 17 residues. With 6 bases clipped from V and 5 bases from J, the junction kept 10 bases outside the gene matches. Per germline, CDR1 DFQATT and CDR2 SNEGSKA (reference sequence). CDR3 loop: CSATRGLAGGSHNEQFF. Here the CDR3 DNA reads TGCAGTGCCACGAGGGGACTAGCGGGGGGGAGTCACAATGAGCAGTTCTTC.

This clonotype was observed a single time. The CDR3 sequence is CSAREGRGSGNTIYF. The CDR3 DNA follows: TGCAGTGCTAGAGAGGGCAGGGGCTCTGGAAACACCATATATTTT. J is TRBJ1-3 and V is TRBV20-1, with D perhaps TRBD1 (6 bases). Trimming took 0 bases from V and 0 from J, leaving 9 bases between them. CDR1 is DFQATT and CDR2 is SNEGSKA in the germline V gene (reference sequence). The CDR3 sequence is 15 residues long.

The genes are TRBV7-9 and TRBJ1-4; D remains unclear. Germline assignment: CDR1 SEHNR and CDR2 FQNEAQ (reference sequence). Trimming left V 1 base short and J 4 bases short, with 4 bases between. The CDR3 spans 13 residues. CDR3: CASSLVSNEKLFF. The DNA for the CDR3 is TGTGCCAGCAGCTTAGTCAGTAATGAAAAACTGTTTTTT.

This chain joins TRBV12-5 and TRBJ2-7; no firm D call. TRBJ2-5 explains the end of the DNA better; the J call may be wrong. Germline assignment: CDR1 LGHNT and CDR2 FRNRAP. This CDR3 comprises 14 residues. The CDR3 protein is CASGDANLGETQYF. The CDR3, as DNA: TGTGCTAGTGGGGACGCGAACCTGGGGGAGACCCAGTACTTC.

This clonotype came up a few times. V is TRBV20-1 and J is TRBJ2-3; 10 nucleotides agree with TRBD2. Trimming took 3 bases from V and 3 from J; bases not matched to a gene: 6. The CDR3 is made up of 15 amino acids. CDR1 is DFQATT, CDR2 SNEGSKA, per germline (reference sequence). The CDR3 protein is CSASRSGGPTDTQYF. CDR3 DNA: TGCAGTGCTAGCCGTAGCGGGGGGCCTACAGATACGCAGTATTTT.

The table lists this clonotype with a few counts. This chain links TRBV9 with TRBJ1-1; D unresolved. V shed 3 bases and J shed 0 bases, with 6 bases lying between them. Germline V gene lookup returns CDR1 SGDLS and CDR2 YYNGEE. CDR3 length: 13 amino acids. In DNA, the CDR3 is TGTGCCAGCAGCGCGAAAATGAACACTGAAGCTTTCTTT. This sequence encodes CASSAKMNTEAFF.

In its sample, this clonotype was seen a few times. The V call is TRBV7-2, the J call TRBJ1-5; a possible D gene is TRBD1 (5 bases). The germline gives CDR1 SGHTA, CDR2 FQGNSA. Trimming removed 4 bases at V and 1 base at J, with 14 bases between. The CDR3 has 16 amino acids. DNA of the CDR3: TGTGCCAGCAGCTCCACGGGGGGACGGAGCAATCAGCCCCAGCATTTT. It is translated as CASSSTGGRSNQPQHF.

This clonotype was seen only once. Mismatch with germline at one junction end may stem from a read error. The J gene is TRBJ2-7, the V gene TRBV6-4; D is perhaps TRBD2 (6 bases). This CDR3 spans 10 amino acids. Germline V gives CDR1 MRHNA, CDR2 SNTAGT. CDR3 region: CASSPPGLNF. The CDR3 DNA follows: TGTGCCAGCAGCCCTCCGGGACTCAACTTC.

There are many counts of this clonotype. This chain joins TRBV5-1 and TRBJ2-3; 12 bases fit TRBD2. Germline CDR1 and CDR2: SGHRS and YFSETQ. The CDR3 runs to 15 residues. V lost 3 bases and J lost 5; bases outside the gene matches: 4. CDR3 DNA sequence: TGCGCCAGCAGCTCACTAGCGGGGGGTAGAGATACGCAGTATTTT. Encoded protein: CASSSLAGGRDTQYF.

J is TRBJ1-2 and V is TRBV3-1; no definite D call. Germline loops: CDR1 LGHDT, CDR2 YNNKEL (reference sequence). V was cut by 0 bases and J by 4 bases, with 12 bases left in between. This CDR3 comprises 15 residues. The CDR3 reads CASSQDGGRGYGYTF. DNA of the CDR3: TGTGCCAGCAGCCAAGACGGCGGGCGCGGCTATGGCTACACCTTC.

The J gene is TRBJ2-2, the V gene TRBV6-6, with 11 bases that match TRBD2. The germline gives CDR1 MNHNY, CDR2 SVGAGI (reference sequence). This CDR3 region has 16 residues. V lost 5 bases, J lost 4 bases, and 6 bases stayed unmatched. The CDR3 DNA reads as TGTGCCAGCAGTCTCCCTAGCGGGAGGTTCACCGGGGAGCTGTTTTTT. Protein sequence: CASSLPSGRFTGELFF.

The chain is built from TRBV10-2 and TRBJ2-2; TRBD2 might be the D (5 bases). Trimming removed 9 bases at V and 4 bases at J, with 15 bases between. Germline V gene data show CDR1 as WSHSY and CDR2 as SAAADI. The CDR3 length is 14 residues. The CDR3 loop is CASEEGQGTGELFF. The CDR3 DNA sequence: TGCGCCAGTGAAGAGGGCCAAGGCACCGGGGAGCTGTTTTTT.

This clonotype was found a few times. The chain combines TRBV12-3 or TRBV12-4 with TRBJ2-7, with D hard to call. Between the trimmed V and J ends, which lost 4 bases and 5 bases, there was a span of 6 bases. The CDR3 has 11 residues. The CDR3 sequence: CASSSFDEQYF. The DNA for the CDR3 is TGTGCCAGCAGTTCATTCGACGAGCAGTACTTC.

The chain employs TRBV7-9 and TRBJ2-5; TRBD2 matches 13 bases. The J call may be faulty, since TRBJ2-7 better matches the DNA end. The germline gives CDR1 SEHNR, CDR2 FQNEAQ (reference sequence). The CDR3 covers 18 residues. The CDR3 DNA is TGTGCCAGCAGCTCCACCCGGACTAGCGGGGGTTTGACCTACGAGCAGTACTTC. It encodes CASSSTRTSGGLTYEQYF.

The V call is TRBV29-1, the J call TRBJ1-2; 7 bases fit TRBD1. This CDR3 contains 14 residues. Per germline, CDR1 SQVTM and CDR2 ANQGSEA. Trimming cost V 5 bases and J 2 bases; bases outside gene matches: 8. In DNA form, the CDR3 reads TGCAGCGTTAGACGACAGGGTTACAACTATGGCTACACCTTC. It codes for CSVRRQGYNYGYTF. Full variable domain (outside the CDR3, taken from reference TRBV29-1 and TRBJ1-2): SAVISQKPSRDICQRGTSLTIQCQVDSQVTMMFWYRQQPGQSLTLIATANQGSEATYESGFVIDKFPISRPNLTFSTLTVSNMSPEDSSIYLCSVRRQGYNYGYTFGSGTRLTVV.

The J gene is TRBJ2-3, the V gene TRBV7-3; TRBD2 might be the D (6 bases). Between the trimmed V and J ends, which lost 5 bases and 2 bases, there was a span of 14 bases. The CDR3 runs 15 residues. Germline values: CDR1 SGHTA, CDR2 FQGTGA. In nucleotides, the CDR3 is TGTGCCAGCAGCCCCCCCGGGAGCGACACAGATACGCAGTATTTT. Translated: CASSPPGSDTDTQYF.

J is TRBJ2-5 and V is TRBV5-1, with D perhaps matching TRBD1 (6 bases). Trimming pared 0 bases from V and 2 bases from J, leaving 11 bases between. The CDR3 length is 15 residues. Germline CDR1 reads SGHRS; CDR2 reads YFSETQ. The CDR3 spells CASSLGTVIQETQYF. The CDR3, as DNA: TGCGCCAGCAGCTTGGGGACAGTTATTCAAGAGACCCAGTACTTC.

The V call is TRBV7-8, the J call TRBJ1-5, with 7 bases that match TRBD1. Germline V CDR1 and CDR2: SGHVS, FQNEAQ. V dropped 4 bases and J dropped 0; count of bases not matched to a gene: 6. The length of the CDR3 is 16 residues. The CDR3 protein is CASSSRQGNSNQPQHF. The CDR3 bases are TGTGCCAGCAGCTCACGACAGGGTAATAGCAATCAGCCCCAGCATTTT.

The gene calls are TRBV7-8 and TRBJ2-2; no definite D call. Germline values: CDR1 SGHVS, CDR2 FQNEAQ. The CDR3 is made up of 14 amino acids. V was clipped by 1 base and J by 5 bases, with 8 bases between them. CDR3: CASSLEQTTGELFF. The CDR3 DNA follows: TGTGCCAGCAGCTTAGAACAGACTACCGGGGAGCTGTTTTTT.

The sample holds a few counts of this clonotype. The rearrangement joins TRBV7-2 to TRBJ1-4, with D perhaps matching TRBD1 (5 bases). Per germline, CDR1 SGHTA and CDR2 FQGNSA. V was cut by 5 bases and J by 3 bases, with 16 bases left in between. The CDR3 spans 16 residues. Written as DNA, the CDR3 is TGTGCCAGCAGCGCGAACACCGGGACGGCTAATGAAAAACTGTTTTTT. The encoded protein is CASSANTGTANEKLFF.

V usage is TRBV14 and J usage is TRBJ1-2; D remains ambiguous. V dropped 2 bases and J dropped 4 bases, with 14 bases sitting between them. Germline V lookup: CDR1 SGHDN, CDR2 FVKESK. CDR3 length: 15 amino acids. CDR3 region: CASSQIQHPSYGYTF. The CDR3 DNA follows: TGTGCCAGCAGCCAAATCCAGCATCCGAGCTATGGCTACACCTTC.

This clonotype came up many times. The chain uses TRBV28 and TRBJ2-7, with D perhaps matching TRBD1 (6 bases). Germline V gives CDR1 MDHEN, CDR2 SYDVKM. The CDR3 sequence is 12 residues long. Trimming shortened V by 10 bases and J by 2 bases, and 12 bases separated the two germline ends. The CDR3 sequence: CATSDRTYEQYF. Here the CDR3 DNA reads TGTGCCACTTCGGACAGAACCTACGAGCAGTACTTC.

This clonotype occurred many times. The chain carries TRBV7-2 and TRBJ1-2; a weak D match, TRBD1 (5 bases). The CDR3 loop spans 12 amino acids. The V and J ends lost 5 bases and 7 bases respectively, with 11 bases between them. CDR1 and CDR2 (germline): SGHTA, FQGNSA. DNA for the CDR3: TGTGCCAGCAGCGAAAGGACATCTGGCTACACCTTC. Amino acid sequence: CASSERTSGYTF. Full variable domain (rest looked up from reference TRBV7-2 and TRBJ1-2): GAGVSQSPSNKVTEKGKDVELRCDPISGHTALYWYRQSLGQGLEFLIYFQGNSAPDKSGLPSDRFSAERTGGSVSTLTIQRTQQEDSAVYLCASSERTSGYTFGSGTRLTVV.

A few counts support this clonotype. The rearrangement links TRBV7-8 to TRBJ2-5; D might be TRBD2 (5 bases). The end of the DNA fits TRBJ2-7 better, so the J call may be wrong. This CDR3 has 14 amino acids. In germline, CDR1 is SGHVS, CDR2 FQNEAQ. CDR3 amino acids: CASSFEGVSYEQYV. CDR3 nucleotide sequence: TGTGCCAGCAGCTTTGAGGGAGTATCCTACGAGCAGTACGTC.